These 6 T cell receptor beta chains were all obtained from the same sample, sequenced in a study of blood T cell repertoires in COVID-19. Only in-frame clones appear in the TCRdb table, and some are missing; sequencing was by immunoSEQ multiplex PCR. In the table there are about 79,000 clones, about 90% of which are singletons. Material: peripheral blood. The receptors derive from a man aged 45 to 65 with active COVID-19.

The V and J genes are TRBV20-1 and TRBJ2-1; D unresolved. Trimming cost V 5 bases and J 3 bases, with 2 bases left between them. Germline CDR1 and CDR2: DFQATT and SNEGSKA (reference sequence). The CDR3 spans 10 residues. The CDR3, as DNA: TGCAGTGCTCGCTACAATGAGCAGTTCTTC. Translation: CSARYNEQFF.

This clone was counted a few times. The chain joins TRBV10-1 to TRBJ2-7; a weak D match, TRBD1 (6 bases). Trimming took 2 bases from V and 6 from J, leaving 11 bases between them. Germline V CDR1 and CDR2: WNHNN, SYGVQD (reference sequence). This CDR3 has 13 residues. As DNA, the CDR3 is TGCGCCAGCAGTGAGGCCGGGACATCCGAGCAGTACTTC. This codes for CASSEAGTSEQYF.

J is TRBJ1-2 and V is TRBV5-8; D perhaps matches TRBD1 (5 bases). Trimming removed 1 base from V and 8 bases from J, with 24 bases in between. This CDR3 comprises 17 residues. Germline-derived CDR1 and CDR2 are SGHTS and YDEGEE. The CDR3 bases are TGTGCCAGCAGCTTGTCTTCGGGTCGGGGACTGGGATACGGCTACACCTTC. It yields the protein CASSLSSGRGLGYGYTF.

This clone was detected once. The V call is TRBV11-2, the J call TRBJ2-1; 11 bases agree with TRBD1. Per the germline V gene, CDR1 is SGHAT and CDR2 is FQNNGV. The CDR3 has 16 residues. Trimming cost V 6 bases and J 7 bases; bases outside gene matches: 11. This CDR3 reads CASRSFRDRGGNEQFF. The DNA of the CDR3 is TGTGCCAGCAGGTCCTTCCGGGACAGGGGGGGAAATGAGCAGTTCTTC.

The CDR3 nucleotides are TGCGCCAGCAGGCAACAGGCCTCCTACGAGCAGTACTTC. It translates to CASRQQASYEQYF. The chain combines TRBV5-1 with TRBJ2-7; weak D call: TRBD1 (5 bases). The CDR3 spans 13 residues. Germline CDR1 is SGHRS and CDR2 is YFSETQ. V was cut by 5 bases and J by 0 bases, with 9 bases left in between.

The chain combines TRBV11-3 with TRBJ1-4; D is uncertain. CDR3 length: 14 residues. Germline V lookup: CDR1 SGHNT, CDR2 YENEEA. The V end was cut by 5 bases, the J end by 8 bases, with 15 bases between. CDR3 DNA: TGTGCCAGCAGCAGAACTGCAAACGAGGAAAAACTGTTTTTT. It encodes CASSRTANEEKLFF.